What follows describes a single T cell receptor beta chain. These data originate in a study of shared T cell receptors in the human thymus. The protocol was immunoSEQ multiplex PCR, while the TCRdb copy is restricted to in-frame clones and leaves out a portion. The data hold roughly 500,000 clones, with around 78% observed a single time. The CDR3 has 18 residues. Germline values: CDR1 SGHAT, CDR2 FQNNGV. The trim removed 5 bases at V and 0 bases at J, leaving 6 bases unmatched. The same data also went into a second study, on human thymus T cells. That source reports: Thymic tissue was derived from resections collected during corrective heart surgery. Related reports documented highly overlapping thymic repertoires among unrelated individuals.

This sequence originates from a boy in the first two years of life with a congenital heart defect. The material sequenced was thymocytes. The genes are TRBV11-2 and TRBJ2-5; 16 bases match TRBD2. CDR3 sequence (DNA): TGTGCCAGCAGCCGGGGGACTAGCGGGAGGGCCTACCAAGAGACCCAGTACTTC. This encodes CASSRGTSGRAYQETQYF.